A single sample is the source of the 31 T cell receptor beta chains below, sequenced in a study of long-term antiretroviral therapy in people with HIV. Runs used v3.0 of the immunoSEQ assay and were done at survey level. Clones were sequenced by immunoSEQ multiplex PCR, and TCRdb holds only the in-frame ones, with some missing. Seen here are 31,000 or so clones, less than 90% observed once, and the top ten hold 7% to 8%. The source was unsorted PBMCs, collected about 5 years before starting antiretroviral therapy. The receptors were sampled from a man aged 45-60 years with HIV.

V is TRBV29-1 and J is TRBJ1-2; tentatively, D is TRBD1 (6 bases). The germline V gene encodes CDR1 SQVTM and CDR2 ANQGSEA. This CDR3 is built from 13 residues. V was trimmed by 1 base and J by 3 bases, leaving 9 bases between them. CDR3: CSVEGGGDYGYTF. The DNA of the CDR3 is TGCAGCGTTGAAGGAGGGGGGGACTATGGCTACACCTTC.

The chain has TRBV5-5 and TRBJ2-3; no definite D call. Germline V lookup: CDR1 SGHKS, CDR2 YYEKEE (reference sequence). The CDR3 consists of 14 residues. The V end lost 4 bases, the J end lost 4 bases, and 13 bases lay between the germline ends. DNA of the CDR3: TGTGCCAGCAGCGAACCAAGGGTGGCAGATACGCAGTATTTT. Translating it yields CASSEPRVADTQYF.

V gene TRBV11-2 combines with J gene TRBJ2-1; 9 positions match TRBD2. The germline CDR1 and CDR2 sequences are SGHAT and FQNNGV. J gave up 6 bases and V 2 bases, and 5 bases lay outside the gene matches. The CDR3 is 15 amino acids. CDR3 in amino acids: CASSLLAGKGNEQFF. The CDR3 DNA reads TGTGCCAGCAGCTTACTAGCGGGGAAAGGCAATGAGCAGTTCTTC.

This rearrangement joins TRBV5-1 to TRBJ2-7; TRBD1 aligns across 9 bases. The CDR3 sequence is 18 residues long. The V gene's germline CDR1 is SGHRS and CDR2 YFSETQ. Trimming at V came to 6 bases and at J to 1 base, leaving 17 bases not matched to a gene. DNA for the CDR3: TGCGCCAGCATCCCCGCCCCCACCGGGACAGGGACGTCCTACGAGCAGTACTTC. Its protein is CASIPAPTGTGTSYEQYF.

The rearrangement links TRBV7-6 to TRBJ2-5, with TRBD1 matching 7 bases. The CDR3 is 13 amino acids. Looked up from germline, CDR1 is SGHVS and CDR2 is FNYEAQ. Trimming took 5 bases from V and 2 from J; bases not matched to a gene: 2. The CDR3 loop reads CASSARGQETQYF. The CDR3 bases are TGTGCCAGCAGCGCCAGGGGGCAAGAGACCCAGTACTTC.

The chain couples TRBV27 to TRBJ1-1; no clear D. This CDR3 region has 14 residues. V was trimmed by 7 bases and J by 5 bases, leaving 17 bases between them. Germline values: CDR1 MNHEY, CDR2 SMNVEV (reference sequence). The CDR3 DNA follows: TGTGCCAGCACCCCTTCCCTCGGGGTTACTGAAGCTTTCTTT. Translating gives CASTPSLGVTEAFF.

The chain carries TRBV5-1 and TRBJ1-6; a weak D match, TRBD1 (5 bases). Trimming stripped 2 bases from V and 2 bases from J, with 17 bases between. From germline, CDR1 is SGHRS and CDR2 YFSETQ. This CDR3 contains 18 residues. In DNA form, the CDR3 reads TGCGCCAGCAGCTTCGGTGGGATCTGGGGGGCCTATAATTCACCCCTCCACTTT. This codes for CASSFGGIWGAYNSPLHF.

The J gene is TRBJ1-4, the V gene TRBV18; 7 positions match TRBD1. From germline, CDR1 is KGHSH and CDR2 LQKENI. J gave up 0 bases and V 4 bases, and 5 bases lay outside the gene matches. CDR3 length equals 16 residues. CDR3 residues: CASSRSGTATNEKLFF. The CDR3 DNA reads as TGTGCCAGCTCACGTTCGGGGACAGCAACTAATGAAAAACTGTTTTTT. Complete variable domain (other parts from reference TRBV18 and TRBJ1-4): NAGVMQNPRHLVRRRGQEARLRCSPMKGHSHVYWYRQLPEEGLKFMVYLQKENIIDESGMPKERFSAEFPKEGPSILRIQQVVRGDSAAYFCASSRSGTATNEKLFFGSGTQLSVL.

V usage is TRBV6-5 and J usage is TRBJ2-2; D call uncertain. The germline gives CDR1 MNHEY, CDR2 SVGAGI. Trimming removed 6 bases at V and 1 base at J, with 9 bases between. The CDR3 is 14 residues long. DNA for the CDR3: TGTGCCAGCAGCATTGCACGGAACACCGGGGAGCTGTTTTTT. Translation: CASSIARNTGELFF.

This chain uses TRBV6-6 with TRBJ2-7; 9 bases agree with TRBD2. The V segment lost 6 bases and the J segment 2 bases; nucleotides outside the gene matches: 5. The CDR3 runs 14 residues. The germline gives CDR1 MNHNY, CDR2 SVGAGI (reference sequence). The CDR3 DNA follows: TGTGCCAGCAGCGTAACTAGCGGGCCCTACGAGCAGTACTTC. Translation gives CASSVTSGPYEQYF.

V usage is TRBV2 and J usage is TRBJ2-7, with D possibly matching TRBD1 (5 bases). Deletions cut 1 base from V and 3 bases from J, with 13 bases between. CDR3 length: 15 residues. Per the germline V gene, CDR1 is SNHLY and CDR2 is FYNNEI. The DNA of the CDR3 is TGTGCCAGCAGTGAAGAAGGCGACAGCAACTACGAGCAGTACTTC. Its protein is CASSEEGDSNYEQYF.

The rearrangement uses TRBV5-4 and TRBJ2-7, with no clear D. Germline-derived CDR1 and CDR2 are SGHNT and YYREEE (reference sequence). V shed 4 bases and J shed 2 bases, with 10 bases lying between them. The CDR3 is 13 amino acids. As DNA, the CDR3 is TGTGCCAGCAGCACGAACTTAGCCTACGAGCAGTACTTC. Residues: CASSTNLAYEQYF.

The chain employs TRBV5-4 and TRBJ2-2; 10 bases fit TRBD2. There are 15 residues in the CDR3. V was clipped by 4 bases and J by 6 bases; unmatched bases: 6. Germline V gene lookup returns CDR1 SGHNT and CDR2 YYREEE (reference sequence). CDR3 in DNA: TGTGCCAGCAGCGCTAGCGGGAGAACCGCCGGGGAGCTGTTTTTT. Amino acids: CASSASGRTAGELFF.

This clone came up once. The V gene is TRBV5-1, the J gene TRBJ2-3; 7 nucleotides align to TRBD2. The junction had 9 bases not matched to a gene; V was cut back by 1 base and J by 4 bases. Germline V CDR1 and CDR2: SGHRS, YFSETQ. The CDR3 runs to 16 residues. This CDR3 is CASSLFRGDGSDTQYF. The CDR3 region has the DNA TGCGCCAGCAGCTTGTTCCGGGGGGACGGGTCAGATACGCAGTATTTT.

This clone was detected once. This chain connects TRBV25-1 to TRBJ2-1; 8 nucleotides align to TRBD1. From germline, CDR1 is MGHDK and CDR2 SYGVNS. After removal of 3 bases from V and 1 base from J, the junction contained 5 bases not matched to a gene. The CDR3 runs 16 residues. The chain's CDR3 is CASSDSGGSSYNEQFF. The CDR3 DNA is TGTGCCAGCAGTGACTCAGGGGGCTCATCCTACAATGAGCAGTTCTTC. Combining the CDR3 with reference TRBV25-1 and TRBJ2-1 gives the whole variable domain EADIYQTPRYLVIGTGKKITLECSQTMGHDKMYWYQQDPGMELHLIHYSYGVNSTEKGDLSSESTVSRIRTEHFPLTLESARPSHTSQYLCASSDSGGSSYNEQFFGPGTRLTVL.

The rearrangement uses TRBV5-1 and TRBJ1-4; tentative D call: TRBD1 (5 bases). The CDR3 runs to 14 residues. The germline V gene encodes CDR1 SGHRS and CDR2 YFSETQ. Deletions cut 7 bases from V and 8 bases from J, with 18 bases between. CDR3 bases: TGCGCCAGCGCAAAGGGGTCGCGAGGGGAAAAACTGTTTTTT. As protein: CASAKGSRGEKLFF.

The V and J genes are TRBV6-1 and TRBJ2-1, with D hard to call. The CDR3 totals 13 residues. Germline V gene data show CDR1 as MNHNS and CDR2 as SASEGT. Trimming cost V 5 bases and J 9 bases, with 14 bases left between them. The CDR3 DNA sequence: TGTGCCAGCAGTCACGCTTCCTTGTTTGAGCAGTTCTTC. It yields the protein CASSHASLFEQFF.

This clone has only one observation. The rearrangement uses TRBV5-4 and TRBJ1-2; 8 bases are shared with TRBD1. This CDR3 is 15 amino acids long. The germline CDR1 and CDR2 sequences are SGHNT and YYREEE (reference sequence). V shed 3 bases and J 0 bases; nucleotides not matched to a gene: 4. CDR3 bases: TGTGCCAGCAGCTCCCCACAGGGGGCTAACTATGGCTACACCTTC. This translates into CASSSPQGANYGYTF.

This sequence joins TRBV6-5 and TRBJ2-6; D gene ambiguous. Per the germline V gene, CDR1 is MNHEY and CDR2 is SVGAGI. V was pared by 8 bases and J by 1 base, with 12 bases between. The CDR3 has 15 amino acids. The CDR3 DNA sequence: TGTGCCAGCGGGGTCTGGGGTTCTGGGGCCAACGTCCTGACTTTC. Its translation: CASGVWGSGANVLTF.

J is TRBJ2-3 and V is TRBV9; unclear D gene. The length of the CDR3 is 14 residues. The germline gives CDR1 SGDLS, CDR2 YYNGEE. The V end lost 3 bases, the J end lost 6 bases, and 14 bases lay between the germline ends. The CDR3 spells CASSGTPLQDTQYF. The CDR3 DNA reads as TGTGCCAGCAGCGGTACCCCCCTTCAGGATACGCAGTATTTT.

The V and J genes are TRBV18 and TRBJ2-7, with D perhaps matching TRBD1 or TRBD2 (7 bases each). The V gene's germline CDR1 is KGHSH and CDR2 LQKENI. This CDR3 is 15 amino acids long. Trimming took off 3 bases at V and 5 bases at J, with 17 bases between the two ends. CDR3 sequence reads: CASSPPGGAIHEQYF. CDR3 sequence (DNA): TGTGCCAGCTCACCCCCAGGGGGGGCTATACACGAGCAGTACTTC.

The chain is built from TRBV30 and TRBJ1-4, with D perhaps TRBD1 (6 bases). CDR1 is GTSNPN and CDR2 is SVGIG in the germline V gene (reference sequence). The ends were cut back, 2 bases at V and 6 bases at J, with 16 bases in the middle. This CDR3 spans 15 amino acids. CDR3 amino acids: CAWSFTGFRDEKLFF. The CDR3 nucleotides read TGTGCCTGGAGTTTCACAGGGTTTCGGGATGAAAAACTGTTTTTT.

The chain links TRBV6-5 to TRBJ2-7; D call uncertain. Looked up from germline, CDR1 is MNHEY and CDR2 is SVGAGI. V dropped 2 bases and J dropped 6 bases, with 17 bases sitting between them. This CDR3 is 15 amino acids long. The CDR3 DNA sequence: TGTGCCAGCAGTTACGAGTACTCCCTAGAGGCCGAGCAGTACTTC. Its protein product is CASSYEYSLEAEQYF.

This chain uses TRBV11-2 with TRBJ1-6; TRBD1 is a possible D gene (5 bases). The V and J ends lost 0 bases and 8 bases respectively, with 14 bases between them. Germline lookup yields CDR1 SGHAT and CDR2 FQNNGV. CDR3 length: 16 amino acids. CDR3 residues: CASSLDPGRGYSPLHF. CDR3 DNA sequence: TGTGCCAGCAGCTTAGATCCGGGGCGAGGGTATTCACCCCTCCACTTT.

The chain combines TRBV30 with TRBJ2-7; the match to TRBD2 covers 7 bases. Trimming took 4 bases from V and 5 from J; bases not matched to a gene: 14. The V gene's germline CDR1 is GTSNPN and CDR2 SVGIG (reference sequence). The CDR3 has 15 amino acids. The CDR3 region has the DNA TGTGCCTGGACCCTATCCGGGGGGTTTTCCGACGAGCAGTACTTC. Translation: CAWTLSGGFSDEQYF.

The chain recombines TRBV6-1 with TRBJ1-2; 7 positions match TRBD1. The CDR3 spans 16 residues. Germline V gene data show CDR1 as MNHNS and CDR2 as SASEGT. With V trimmed by 3 bases and J by 4 bases, 11 bases remained unmatched. CDR3 loop: CASSDPQGVESYGYTF. For the CDR3, the DNA is TGTGCCAGCAGTGACCCTCAGGGGGTGGAGAGCTATGGCTACACCTTC.

A single count supports this clone. The J gene is TRBJ1-5, the V gene TRBV6-4, with TRBD1 as a possible D gene (6 bases). The CDR3 contains 18 residues. Germline CDR1 reads MRHNA; CDR2 reads SNTAGT. Trimming removed 10 bases from V and 4 bases from J, with 29 bases in between. The CDR3 DNA sequence: TGTGCCACGCTAGTCAAAAAGGGGGGCAGGGGCCGAAATCAGCCCCAGCATTTT. It specifies CATLVKKGGRGRNQPQHF.

CDR3 DNA sequence: TGTGCCAGCCACAAGGGGGCCTACGAGCAGTACTTC. It is translated as CASHKGAYEQYF. The chain has TRBV2 and TRBJ2-7; D is possibly TRBD1 (6 bases). The CDR3 consists of 12 residues. Trimming stripped 8 bases from V and 2 bases from J, with 10 bases between. Per germline, CDR1 SNHLY and CDR2 FYNNEI.

The rearrangement uses TRBV9 and TRBJ2-5, with 12 bases lining up with TRBD2. This CDR3 spans 14 amino acids. The V gene's germline CDR1 is SGDLS and CDR2 YYNGEE. V lost 1 base and J lost 9; bases outside the gene matches: 4. CDR3 in amino acids: CASSVIPSGGAQYF. DNA of the CDR3: TGTGCCAGCAGCGTAATCCCTAGCGGGGGGGCCCAGTACTTC.

The V and J genes are TRBV28 and TRBJ1-6; D remains ambiguous. The V and J ends lost 3 bases and 7 bases respectively, with 10 bases between them. The CDR3 has 14 residues. The germline V gene encodes CDR1 MDHEN and CDR2 SYDVKM. The CDR3 DNA follows: TGTGCCAGCAGTTTGCGAAATTTGAATTCACCCCTCCACTTT. It specifies CASSLRNLNSPLHF.

The V and J genes are TRBV5-1 and TRBJ2-3; 9 bases are shared with TRBD2. This CDR3 is built from 16 residues. The V gene end was trimmed by 1 base and the J gene end by 4 bases; junction bases not matched to a gene: 7. CDR1 and CDR2 from the germline V gene are SGHRS and YFSETQ. CDR3 DNA: TGCGCCAGCAGCTTGAGAGCGGGAGGTCGCGCAGATACGCAGTATTTT. Its translation is CASSLRAGGRADTQYF.